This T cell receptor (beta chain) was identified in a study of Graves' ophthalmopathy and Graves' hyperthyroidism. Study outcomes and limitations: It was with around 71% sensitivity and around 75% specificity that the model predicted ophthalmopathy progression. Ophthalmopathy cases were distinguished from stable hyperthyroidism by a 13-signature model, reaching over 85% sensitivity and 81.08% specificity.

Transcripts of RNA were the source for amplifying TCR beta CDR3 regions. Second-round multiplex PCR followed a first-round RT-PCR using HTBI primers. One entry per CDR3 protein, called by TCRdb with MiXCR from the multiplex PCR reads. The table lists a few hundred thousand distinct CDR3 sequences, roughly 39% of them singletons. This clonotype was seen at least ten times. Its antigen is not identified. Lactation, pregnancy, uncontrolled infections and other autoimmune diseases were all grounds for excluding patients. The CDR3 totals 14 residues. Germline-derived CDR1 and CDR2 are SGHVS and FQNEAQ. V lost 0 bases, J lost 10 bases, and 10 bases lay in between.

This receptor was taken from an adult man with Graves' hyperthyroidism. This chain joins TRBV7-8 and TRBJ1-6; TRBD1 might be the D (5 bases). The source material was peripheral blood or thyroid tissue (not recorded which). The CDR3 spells CASSLARVKSPLHF. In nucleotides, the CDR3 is TGTGCCAGCAGCTTAGCCAGGGTTAAGTCACCCCTCCACTTT.